This T cell receptor (beta chain) originates from a study of blood T cell repertoires in COVID-19 (dated by TCRdb to the early 2020s). In terms of the full investigation: The collaborator samples originated in the United States, Italy and Spain and spanned the acute and convalescent phases of COVID-19. Where available, HLA class I and class II types were taken from metadata supplied by the sample provider and were not determined by assay-based typing. A de-identified subject ID, COVID-19 status, age in years and sex were almost always included in the sample metadata. Subjects who had been exposed to COVID-19, were actively infected with it, or had recovered from it provided the deeply sampled blood TCRbeta repertoires that made up the dataset. Samples were obtained from the ongoing ImmuneRACE study (first 160 participants) and from some 1,200 subjects provided by 6 global collaborators. The material from the prospective study consisted of cDNA or gDNA derived from T cells, B-cell-depleted T cells, or PBMCs. A freely available public database, intended as a resource for researchers studying the immune response to SARS-CoV-2, is where the repertoires were released. Paper-wide results and their limitations: How much clinical and demographic metadata was included differed by source and by participant, and the metadata was provided uncurated.

CDR1 SGHRS and CDR2 YFSETQ are derived from the germline V gene. Trimming accounts for 0 bases at V and 5 bases at J, while the number of junction bases matched to no gene is 5. The cysteine opens and the phenylalanine closes a CDR3 of 16 amino acids. The CDR3 DNA has 48 bases and is translated from base 1. TCRbeta CDR3 regions were amplified from genomic DNA by means of the immunoSEQ Assay, a bias-controlled multiplex PCR. The study's own analysis went as follows. The number of nucleated cells in each sample was estimated by amplification of reference gene primers within the assay. To quantify the absolute abundance of each unique TCRbeta CDR3 rearrangement, sequence reads were collapsed and filtered. Productive Simpson clonality was computed per sample as the square root of Simpson's diversity index over productive rearrangements. The source is immuneACCESS, and TCRdb retained only in-frame sequences with V and J called. Part of the clones is not carried over; for the studies checked, unresolved V genes explain less than half of this, and the remainder is unexplained. V and J calls plus clone size are reproduced from that table; the DNA served to infer D and trimming. The sample data list 71,000 or so clones, and 85% to 90% of these were observed just once. The leading ten clones occupy approximately 17% of the sample.

The collaborating institutions used their own protocols to collect whole blood in K2EDTA tubes. For TCRbeta analysis, collaborators shipped samples as frozen whole blood, isolated PBMCs, or DNA extracted from either of those sample types. As for this clone: Its recognized antigen is unknown. Qualities for individual bases were not recorded, and no much larger clone is one base off.

What was sequenced was peripheral blood. This sequence uses TRBV5-1 and TRBJ2-4; TRBD2 agrees with 10 junctional bases. The origin of this receptor is a man at least 80 years old in a cohort sampled during active COVID-19. This receptor has the CDR3 CASSLDPSGGENIQYF. The DNA reads as follows: TGCGCCAGCAGCTTGGACCCTAGCGGGGGAGAAAACATTCAGTACTTC.